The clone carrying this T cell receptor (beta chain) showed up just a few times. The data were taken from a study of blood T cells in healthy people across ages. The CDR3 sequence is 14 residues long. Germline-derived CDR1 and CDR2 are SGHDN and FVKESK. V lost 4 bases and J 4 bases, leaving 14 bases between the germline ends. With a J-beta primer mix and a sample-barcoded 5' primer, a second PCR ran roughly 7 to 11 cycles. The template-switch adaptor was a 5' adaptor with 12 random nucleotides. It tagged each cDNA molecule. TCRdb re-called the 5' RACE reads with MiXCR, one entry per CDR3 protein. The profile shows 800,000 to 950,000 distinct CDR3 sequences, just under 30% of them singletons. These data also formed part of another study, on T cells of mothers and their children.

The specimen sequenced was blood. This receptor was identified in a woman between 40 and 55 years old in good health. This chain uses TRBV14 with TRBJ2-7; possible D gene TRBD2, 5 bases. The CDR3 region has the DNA TGTGCCAGCAGCCTAGAGGGCACCCTTTACGAGCAGTACTTC. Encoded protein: CASSLEGTLYEQYF.